The 21 T cell receptor beta chains in this list originate from one sample, sequenced in a study of a mutant IDH1 vaccine in newly diagnosed glioma. These receptors are not linked to any known antigen. Sequenced by immunoSEQ multiplex PCR; TCRdb stores in-frame clones only, minus some. Among tens of thousands of clones listed, roughly 85% were seen once. Time point here: week 11, during vaccination. Mutant IDH1 20-mer peptide, at 300 ug, made up each vaccine dose, with topical imiquimod. Sequenced material: PBMCs, taken from a glioma patient whose treatment included an IDH1 peptide vaccine. All receptors derive from a man aged 40-50 years with glioma.

Comments on this clone: A junction end diverges from the germline sequence, so it may reflect a read error. The chain joins TRBV27 to TRBJ2-5; 9 positions agree with TRBD1. From germline, CDR1 is MNHEY and CDR2 SMNVEV (reference sequence). This CDR3 is built from 15 residues. The CDR3 DNA reads as TGTGCCAGCAGCGAAGGGACAGGGTACCAGGAGACCCAGTACTTC. It encodes CASSEGTGYQETQYF.

This clone was counted between two and nine times. The chain links TRBV9 to TRBJ1-1; D is undetermined. The CDR3 length is 20 residues. CDR1 and CDR2 from the germline V gene are SGDLS and YYNGEE. The V end was cut by 3 bases, the J end by 1 base, with 28 bases between. The CDR3 DNA reads as TGTGCCAGCAGCGCGAACCCAGACCGCCACAACGTACTAGAGAACACTGAAGCTTTCTTT. It codes for CASSANPDRHNVLENTEAFF.

Turning to this clone: The same CDR3 arises from other DNA sequences in this sample as well. V is TRBV11-2 and J is TRBJ2-7; TRBD2 agrees at 7 bases. The V and J ends lost 5 bases and 2 bases, in that order; junction bases with no gene match: 15. CDR3 size: 17 residues. Per the germline V gene, CDR1 is SGHAT and CDR2 is FQNNGV. The CDR3 DNA reads TGTGCCAGCAGCCCACCGTGGGGGAGGGACCTAACCTACGAGCAGTACGTC. Encoded protein: CASSPPWGRDLTYEQYV.

This clone was seen a handful of times. V usage is TRBV7-9 and J usage is TRBJ2-1, with D maybe TRBD2 (6 bases). From germline, CDR1 is SEHNR and CDR2 FQNEAQ (reference sequence). This CDR3 spans 15 amino acids. Trimming cost V 5 bases and J 6 bases, with 17 bases left between them. The CDR3 DNA follows: TGTGCCAGCAGCCCCCCCGGGGGTCCTTTCAATGAGCAGTTCTTC. This gives the protein CASSPPGGPFNEQFF.

This chain links TRBV29-1 with TRBJ1-2; tentative D call: TRBD1 (5 bases). The length of the CDR3 is 14 residues. Trimming cost V 4 bases and J 2 bases, with 14 bases left between them. Germline CDR1 reads SQVTM; CDR2 reads ANQGSEA. CDR3 in amino acids: CSVAPRQRNYGYTF. Written as DNA, the CDR3 is TGCAGCGTTGCCCCACGACAGCGGAACTATGGCTACACCTTC.

V gene TRBV7-8 combines with J gene TRBJ2-7; maybe TRBD1 (6 bases). The V and J ends lost 5 bases and 0 bases respectively, with 14 bases between them. The CDR3 is 15 residues long. Germline assignment: CDR1 SGHVS and CDR2 FQNEAQ. In DNA form, the CDR3 reads TGTGCCAGCAGCCGGACAGCCTTAAGCTCCTACGAGCAGTACGTC. It yields the protein CASSRTALSSYEQYV.

V is TRBV11-3 and J is TRBJ2-1, with 7 bases fitting TRBD2. J was trimmed by 8 bases and V by 2 bases; bases with no gene match: 9. CDR1 is SGHNT, CDR2 YENEEA, per germline. The CDR3 runs 15 residues. The CDR3 DNA reads TGTGCCAGCAGCTTAACGCTAGCGGCGTATGATGAGCAGTTCTTC. This encodes CASSLTLAAYDEQFF. Full variable domain (outside the CDR3, taken from reference TRBV11-3 and TRBJ2-1): EAGVVQSPRYKIIEKKQPVAFWCNPISGHNTLYWYLQNLGQGPELLIRYENEEAVDDSQLPKDRFSAERLKGVDSTLKIQPAELGDSAVYLCASSLTLAAYDEQFFGPGTRLTVL.

The J gene is TRBJ2-1, the V gene TRBV13; TRBD2 agrees at 8 bases. This CDR3 spans 15 amino acids. Germline trimming cut 4 bases from V and 6 bases from J; bases unmatched to any gene: 8. Germline assignment: CDR1 PRHDT and CDR2 FYEKMQ (reference sequence). The CDR3 sequence is CASSSPGLGINEQFF. The CDR3 DNA reads as TGTGCCAGCAGCTCTCCGGGACTAGGGATCAATGAGCAGTTCTTC. Looking up the rest from reference TRBV13 and TRBJ2-1 gives the full variable domain: AAGVIQSPRHLIKEKRETATLKCYPIPRHDTVYWYQQGPGQDPQFLISFYEKMQSDKGSIPDRFSAQQFSDYHSELNMSSLELGDSALYFCASSSPGLGINEQFFGPGTRLTVL.

This chain joins TRBV4-1 and TRBJ2-3; D is unclear. This CDR3 comprises 13 residues. Germline CDR1 MGHRA, CDR2 YSYEKL. Trimming stripped 1 base from V and 4 bases from J, with 6 bases between. The CDR3 region has the DNA TGCGCCAGCAGCCAAGCCGGATCAGATACGCAGTATTTT. As protein: CASSQAGSDTQYF.

This clone was seen only once. This rearrangement joins TRBV2 to TRBJ2-5; 7 nucleotides line up with TRBD1. V dropped 5 bases and J dropped 5; count of bases not matched to a gene: 5. CDR1 and CDR2 from the germline V gene are SNHLY and FYNNEI. This CDR3 comprises 13 residues. The CDR3 spells CASSSGGRETQYF. The CDR3 nucleotides read TGTGCCAGCAGTTCAGGGGGTCGGGAGACCCAGTACTTC.

V usage is TRBV5-4 and J usage is TRBJ1-4, with D possibly matching TRBD1 (5 bases). V was trimmed by 6 bases and J by 8 bases, leaving 20 bases between them. The CDR3 has 15 amino acids. The germline gives CDR1 SGHNT, CDR2 YYREEE (reference sequence). The CDR3 sequence is CASKMTTRDLEKLFF. The CDR3 coding sequence is TGTGCCAGCAAGATGACAACCAGGGATCTGGAAAAACTGTTTTTT.

The gene calls are TRBV7-2 and TRBJ2-1, with a tentative D call TRBD1 (5 bases). There are 15 residues in the CDR3. With 0 bases removed from V and 3 bases from J, the gap between germline ends came to 9 bases. Germline V gene sequence: CDR1 SGHTA, CDR2 FQGNSA. The CDR3 spells CASSLAARGYNEQFF. The DNA for the CDR3 is TGTGCCAGCAGCTTAGCCGCTAGGGGCTACAATGAGCAGTTCTTC.

The chain combines TRBV5-1 with TRBJ2-4; TRBD1 matches 10 bases. The length of the CDR3 is 13 residues. From germline, CDR1 is SGHRS and CDR2 YFSETQ. With 1 base clipped from V and 9 bases from J, the junction kept 1 base outside the gene matches. CDR3 amino acids: CASSLWTGGIQYF. DNA of the CDR3: TGCGCCAGCAGCTTGTGGACAGGGGGCATTCAGTACTTC.

The chain uses TRBV6-6 and TRBJ1-5; a weak D match, TRBD1 (6 bases). The CDR3 runs to 14 residues. The germline gives CDR1 MNHNY, CDR2 SVGAGI (reference sequence). Trimming cost V 5 bases and J 6 bases, with 14 bases left between them. The CDR3 spells CASSPDSYFQPQHF. CDR3 nucleotides: TGTGCCAGCAGTCCGGACAGTTACTTTCAGCCCCAGCATTTT.

The chain joins TRBV5-1 to TRBJ2-1; D ambiguous. Germline assignment: CDR1 SGHRS and CDR2 YFSETQ. Trimming removed 0 bases from V and 12 bases from J, with 10 bases in between. This CDR3 has 12 amino acids. The CDR3 loop reads CASSLGQSAQFF. CDR3 DNA sequence: TGCGCCAGCAGCTTGGGGCAGAGCGCGCAGTTCTTC.

CDR3 sequence reads: CASSFPVGLAGSNEQFF. Here the CDR3 DNA reads TGTGCCAGCAGCTTCCCCGTAGGACTAGCGGGGTCGAATGAGCAGTTCTTC. The V and J genes are TRBV7-2 and TRBJ2-1, with 12 positions matching TRBD2. The CDR3 totals 17 residues. Trimming at V came to 3 bases and at J to 7 bases, leaving 10 bases not matched to a gene. The germline V gene encodes CDR1 SGHTA and CDR2 FQGNSA.

Turning to this clone: Within the sample, other DNA sequences also encode this same CDR3. The genes are TRBV7-8 and TRBJ2-3; unclear D gene. This CDR3 has 14 amino acids. The germline CDR1 and CDR2 sequences are SGHVS and FQNEAQ. Trimming cost V 2 bases and J 1 base, with 7 bases left between them. The CDR3 nucleotides are TGTGCCAGCAGCTTATCCCGACGCACAGATACGCAGTATTTT. Residues: CASSLSRRTDTQYF.

The CDR3 is CASSVQGGTEAFF. As DNA, the CDR3 is TGTGCCAGCAGTGTCCAGGGCGGCACTGAAGCTTTCTTT. This chain links TRBV2 with TRBJ1-1, with D tentatively TRBD1 (5 bases). This CDR3 comprises 13 residues. The V end was cut by 4 bases, the J end by 4 bases, with 10 bases between. Germline CDR1 and CDR2: SNHLY and FYNNEI. The variable domain in full, completed from reference TRBV2 and TRBJ1-1, reads EPEVTQTPSHQVTQMGQEVILRCVPISNHLYFYWYRQILGQKVEFLVSFYNNEISEKSEIFDDQFSVERPDGSNFTLKIRSTKLEDSAMYFCASSVQGGTEAFFGQGTRLTVV.

The gene calls are TRBV5-8 and TRBJ2-7; 13 nucleotides agree with TRBD2. V shed 0 bases, J shed 6 bases, and the junction held 0 bases outside the gene matches. CDR3 size: 14 residues. Germline V gene data show CDR1 as SGHTS and CDR2 as YDEGEE. The CDR3 loop is CASSLGLAGGEQYF. In nucleotides, the CDR3 is TGTGCCAGCAGCTTGGGACTAGCGGGAGGCGAGCAGTACTTC.

In the case of this clone: Compared with germline, one end of the junction differs, possibly owing to a read error. This chain connects TRBV5-6 to TRBJ1-2; 10 bases map to TRBD1. The CDR3 extends over 14 amino acids. Germline V gene lookup returns CDR1 SGHDT and CDR2 YYEEEE. The CDR3 coding sequence is TGTGCCAGCAGCTCCGGACAGGGGGTTTATGGCCACACCTTC. This sequence encodes CASSSGQGVYGHTF.

The chain couples TRBV6-1 to TRBJ1-5; the D gene is possibly TRBD1 (6 bases). V lost 5 bases to trimming and J lost 3 bases, with 14 bases between them. The CDR3 is 15 residues long. In germline, CDR1 is MNHNS, CDR2 SASEGT. In DNA, the CDR3 is TGTGCCAGCAGTCGGTCGGACAGCTACAATCAGCCCCAGCATTTT. Its protein is CASSRSDSYNQPQHF.